The 10 T cell receptor beta chains listed next were all sequenced from one sample in a study of T cells in Graves' hyperthyroidism and ophthalmopathy. RNA transcripts provided the source from which TCR beta CDR3 regions were amplified. HTBI primers were the set used in a first-round RT-PCR of the TCR CDR3. MiXCR was run by TCRdb on the multiplex PCR reads, yielding one entry per CDR3 protein. The sample consists of over 300,000 distinct CDR3 sequences, approximately 15% of them appearing once. Sequencing input: blood. The origin of the receptors is a woman aged 55-70 years with Graves' hyperthyroidism.

The V call is TRBV6-1, the J call TRBJ1-6; no firm D call. This CDR3 region has 15 residues. The germline V and J ends were trimmed by 6 bases and 9 bases, with 18 bases remaining between them. CDR1 is MNHNS, CDR2 SASEGT, per germline. The CDR3 DNA reads as TGTGCCAGCAGCCCTCGGCCCGACCCCGGTTCACCCCTCCACTTT. Its protein is CASSPRPDPGSPLHF.

A few counts support this clonotype. The V gene is TRBV2, the J gene TRBJ2-2, with TRBD2 identical over 8 bases. The junction had 11 bases not matched to a gene; V was cut back by 6 bases and J by 2 bases. The CDR3 contains 17 residues. The germline V gene has CDR1 SNHLY and CDR2 FYNNEI. In nucleotides, the CDR3 is TGTGCCAGCAGCGCCTTAAGTACTAGCGGAAACACCGGGGAGCTGTTTTTT. Its protein product is CASSALSTSGNTGELFF.

The chain employs TRBV5-5 and TRBJ2-7; possibly TRBD2 for D (6 bases). CDR3 length equals 15 residues. Trimming removed 1 base from V and 3 bases from J, with 14 bases in between. Germline CDR1 and CDR2: SGHKS and YYEKEE (reference sequence). As DNA, the CDR3 is TGTGCCAGCAGCTTGTGGGGGGACGGCTTCTACGAGCAGTACTTC. It translates to CASSLWGDGFYEQYF.

This clonotype was counted at least ten times. The rearrangement links TRBV12-5 to TRBJ1-1, with no clear D. CDR1 LGHNT and CDR2 FRNRAP come from the germline V gene. The CDR3 is made up of 12 amino acids. Trimming stripped 3 bases from V and 7 bases from J, with 9 bases between. CDR3 loop: CASGFSGGEAFF. In DNA, the CDR3 is TGTGCTAGTGGTTTCAGCGGAGGTGAAGCTTTCTTT.

This clonotype was picked up many times. The chain links TRBV28 to TRBJ1-5; 7 bases map to TRBD1. The ends lost 11 bases at V and 3 bases at J; junction bases unmatched: 10. The CDR3 runs to 14 residues. Germline lookup yields CDR1 MDHEN and CDR2 SYDVKM. The DNA of the CDR3 is TGTGCCGGGACGACAGGGAGGTCCAATCAGCCCCAGCATTTT. Translated, it gives CAGTTGRSNQPQHF.

The rearrangement uses TRBV7-9 and TRBJ1-4; the match to TRBD1 covers 7 bases. The CDR3 has 15 amino acids. The V and J ends lost 3 bases and 5 bases, in that order; junction bases with no gene match: 6. Germline V gene data show CDR1 as SEHNR and CDR2 as FQNEAQ (reference sequence). For the CDR3, the DNA is TGTGCCAGCAGCTTCGGTCTACAGGGGAATGAAAAACTGTTTTTT. Translated, it gives CASSFGLQGNEKLFF.

This clonotype was picked up many times. The chain joins TRBV3-1 to TRBJ1-5; D might be TRBD1 (5 bases). Germline CDR1 LGHDT, CDR2 YNNKEL (reference sequence). The ends were cut back, 0 bases at V and 6 bases at J, with 15 bases in the middle. The CDR3 loop spans 16 amino acids. CDR3 sequence reads: CASSQDQGQGGQPQHF. CDR3 nucleotides: TGTGCCAGCAGCCAAGATCAGGGCCAGGGCGGTCAGCCCCAGCATTTT.

This chain connects TRBV9 to TRBJ2-3, with TRBD2 identical over 8 bases. Germline CDR1 SGDLS, CDR2 YYNGEE. This CDR3 has 15 residues. V trimming: 2 bases; J trimming: 1 base; junction bases outside the gene matches: 3. The CDR3 coding sequence is TGTGCCAGCAGCGTGGGAGCGGGAGGCACAGATACGCAGTATTTT. As protein: CASSVGAGGTDTQYF.

This clonotype was observed at least ten times. CDR3 bases: TGTGCCTGGAGTGTACTGGGCAGATCTGGAAACACCATATATTTT. This translates into CAWSVLGRSGNTIYF. The rearrangement uses TRBV30 and TRBJ1-3; D is ambiguous. Trimming cost V 0 bases and J 1 base, with 10 bases left between them. CDR1 is GTSNPN and CDR2 is SVGIG in the germline V gene (reference sequence). This CDR3 comprises 15 residues.

This clonotype was found once. This rearrangement joins TRBV12-3 or TRBV12-4 to TRBJ2-7, with 12 nucleotides matching TRBD2. Unmatched junction bases numbered 23, after V lost 5 bases and J lost 0 bases. This CDR3 has 22 residues. The CDR3 sequence is CASSLGTHDFLAGGPSSYEQYF. CDR3 in DNA: TGTGCCAGCAGTCTCGGGACTCATGACTTCCTAGCGGGAGGGCCGAGCTCCTACGAGCAGTACTTC.